One sample yielded the 10 T cell receptor beta chains listed below, sequenced in a study of blood T cell repertoires in COVID-19. Some clones are missing from TCRdb's copy, which holds only in-frame ones; the method was immunoSEQ multiplex PCR. The data show under 85,000 clones, roughly 80% seen once. Sequencing was performed on peripheral blood. These TCRs come from a man in his fifties or sixties with active or convalescent COVID-19.

The chain joins TRBV7-2 to TRBJ1-1; 7 bases are a match to TRBD1. V shed 5 bases, J shed 1 base, and the junction held 4 bases outside the gene matches. This CDR3 has 14 amino acids. The germline gives CDR1 SGHTA, CDR2 FQGNSA. In nucleotides, the CDR3 is TGTGCCAGCAGCCCTCGACAGGGGAACACTGAAGCTTTCTTT. Amino acid sequence: CASSPRQGNTEAFF.

This clone was seen repeatedly, ten times or more. The CDR3 sequence is CASTNSWTGELFF. The CDR3 DNA is TGTGCCAGCACTAACAGCTGGACCGGGGAGCTGTTTTTT. The rearrangement joins TRBV6-5 to TRBJ2-2; D not resolved. V shed 7 bases and J shed 5 bases, with 11 bases lying between them. CDR1 and CDR2 from the germline V gene are MNHEY and SVGAGI. This CDR3 spans 13 amino acids.

The chain combines TRBV5-8 with TRBJ2-7; D might be TRBD1 (6 bases). V lost 2 bases and J lost 5, with 20 bases in between. The CDR3 extends over 16 amino acids. CDR1 and CDR2 from the germline V gene are SGHTS and YDEGEE. Here the CDR3 DNA reads TGTGCCAGCAGCTTCCCATGGCTGACAGGTTCCCACGAGCAGTACTTC. Its translation is CASSFPWLTGSHEQYF.

The chain joins TRBV7-2 to TRBJ2-1; D perhaps matches TRBD2 (6 bases). CDR1 is SGHTA and CDR2 is FQGNSA in the germline V gene. This CDR3 is 13 amino acids long. V dropped 5 bases and J dropped 9 bases, with 14 bases sitting between them. For the CDR3, the DNA is TGTGCCAGCAGCGAAAGACCCGGGGGTGAGCAGTTCTTC. Protein sequence: CASSERPGGEQFF.

J is TRBJ2-3 and V is TRBV2, with D tentatively TRBD2 (5 bases). Trimming stripped 7 bases from V and 2 bases from J, with 16 bases between. Germline V CDR1 and CDR2: SNHLY, FYNNEI. This CDR3 comprises 15 residues. The CDR3 loop reads CASKRSGALTDTQYF. The CDR3 DNA follows: TGTGCCAGCAAGCGGAGCGGTGCCCTCACAGATACGCAGTATTTT.

This sequence joins TRBV29-1 and TRBJ1-5, with D uncertain. Trimming left V 7 bases short and J 0 bases short, with 13 bases between. CDR3 length: 14 amino acids. The germline V gene encodes CDR1 SQVTM and CDR2 ANQGSEA. The CDR3 DNA reads TGCAGCGCCCGAACCTCCGGTAGCAATCAGCCCCAGCATTTT. It is translated as CSARTSGSNQPQHF.

By frequency in the sample, this clone is medium-sized (0.01 to 0.1%). Other DNA variants within this sample encode the same CDR3. V usage is TRBV7-2 and J usage is TRBJ2-7; TRBD2 is a possible D gene (6 bases). The germline CDR1 and CDR2 sequences are SGHTA and FQGNSA. Trimming pared 3 bases from V and 4 bases from J, leaving 10 bases between. This CDR3 is built from 13 residues. CDR3 in DNA: TGTGCCAGCAGCTTCGGAGGAGGGTACGAGCAGTACTTC. Encoded protein: CASSFGGGYEQYF.

This clone was detected a few times. The J gene is TRBJ1-2, the V gene TRBV6-2 or TRBV6-3; D unresolved. V lost 6 bases, J lost 2 bases, and 16 bases lay in between. Germline assignment: CDR1 MNHEY and CDR2 SVGEGT. This CDR3 comprises 15 residues. The CDR3, as DNA: TGTGCCAGCAGCCCTCTGGGAGGGAACAACTATGGCTACACCTTC. It encodes CASSPLGGNNYGYTF.

The table lists this clone with a count of one. The chain recombines TRBV5-1 with TRBJ2-5, with TRBD2 matching 11 bases. J was trimmed by 5 bases and V by 4 bases; bases with no gene match: 7. The CDR3 runs to 15 residues. Germline V gives CDR1 SGHRS, CDR2 YFSETQ. Here the CDR3 DNA reads TGCGCCAGCAGCCCACTGACTAGCGGGGTTGAGACCCAGTACTTC. Protein product: CASSPLTSGVETQYF.

This clone was picked up one time. The chain links TRBV7-6 to TRBJ2-5, with 9 bases aligning to TRBD2. The germline V gene encodes CDR1 SGHVS and CDR2 FNYEAQ. The CDR3 length is 16 residues. V dropped 1 base and J dropped 5; count of bases not matched to a gene: 8. The CDR3 DNA sequence: TGTGCCAGCAGCTTAGTTAGCGGGGGACCGACGGAGACCCAGTACTTC. Translated, it gives CASSLVSGGPTETQYF.